This T cell receptor beta chain is from a study of blood T cell repertoires in COVID-19. Study-level information: T cells, B-cell-depleted T cells, or PBMCs provided the cDNA or gDNA that served as material.

Libraries were prepared by immunoSEQ multiplex PCR; TCRdb keeps only in-frame clonotypes and omits some of them. In the table there are over 150,000 clones, 87% of which are singletons. The sequence was collected from a woman in her 70s with COVID-19, enrolled during active disease. Specimen: peripheral blood.

CDR3 protein: CASSLLAGGLAGELFF. CDR3 coding DNA: TGCGCCAGCAGCTTACTAGCGGGAGGTTTAGCCGGGGAGCTGTTTTTT. This chain uses TRBV5-1 with TRBJ2-2, with 12 bases aligning to TRBD2. The germline gives CDR1 SGHRS, CDR2 YFSETQ. Trimming cost V 2 bases and J 6 bases; bases outside gene matches: 5. The CDR3 consists of 16 residues.